The 20 T cell receptor beta chains reported below all come from one sample, sequenced in a study of beta chain features in type 1 diabetes. The authors reverse transcribed all of the isolated RNA, so sequencing captured expressed TCRB transcripts. Repertoires were generated with immunoSEQ multiplex PCR, while TCRdb's copy carries only in-frame clones and drops some. Here the sample spans 300,000 to 350,000 clones, 14% being singletons. Input material: central memory CD4+ T cells from blood. These receptors were obtained from a man younger than 40 in good health.

This clone was counted only a few times. The V call is TRBV7-9, the J call TRBJ1-6; TRBD1 might be the D (6 bases). Trimming removed 8 bases at V and 7 bases at J, with 18 bases between. Germline lookup yields CDR1 SEHNR and CDR2 FQNEAQ (reference sequence). This CDR3 contains 15 residues. CDR3 in amino acids: CASDPGDTDNSPLHF. For the CDR3, the DNA is TGTGCCAGCGATCCGGGGGACACAGACAATTCACCCCTCCACTTT.

This chain connects TRBV19 to TRBJ2-5; weak D call: TRBD1 (6 bases). The CDR3 has 14 residues. Between the trimmed V and J ends, which lost 5 bases and 1 base, there was a span of 11 bases. Per the germline V gene, CDR1 is LNHDA and CDR2 is SQIVND (reference sequence). The CDR3 bases are TGTGCCAGTAGTGAAACAGGGAGCCAAGAGACCCAGTACTTC. It yields the protein CASSETGSQETQYF. Complete variable domain (other parts from reference TRBV19 and TRBJ2-5): DGGITQSPKYLFRKEGQNVTLSCEQNLNHDAMYWYRQDPGQGLRLIYYSQIVNDFQKGDIAEGYSVSREKKESFPLTVTSAQKNPTAFYLCASSETGSQETQYFGPGTRLLVL.

There are a few counts of this clone. The rearrangement joins TRBV5-4 to TRBJ2-5, with D maybe TRBD1 (6 bases). The J call is uncertain, as TRBJ2-7 better fits the DNA end. The CDR3 sequence is 13 residues long. Germline values: CDR1 SGHNT, CDR2 YYREEE (reference sequence). The CDR3 coding sequence is TGTGCCAGCAGCTTAGGGGGTCAATACGAGCAGTACTTC. Protein sequence: CASSLGGQYEQYF.

This clone appeared a few times. This chain links TRBV2 with TRBJ2-2, with D tentatively TRBD2 (6 bases). Germline V lookup: CDR1 SNHLY, CDR2 FYNNEI. The V and J ends lost 3 bases and 4 bases respectively, with 15 bases between them. The CDR3 loop spans 16 amino acids. CDR3 nucleotide sequence: TGTGCCAGCAGTGACGCGCGCGGGGCCGGCACCGGGGAGCTGTTTTTT. It codes for CASSDARGAGTGELFF.

The chain links TRBV27 to TRBJ2-7; unclear D gene. The germline CDR1 and CDR2 sequences are MNHEY and SMNVEV (reference sequence). Trimming removed 5 bases from V and 2 bases from J, with 13 bases in between. This CDR3 is 14 amino acids long. For the CDR3, the DNA is TGTGCCAGCAGTCCTCGGACCGCCACCTACGAGCAGTACTTC. Translation gives CASSPRTATYEQYF.

The chain combines TRBV2 with TRBJ2-2; tentatively, D is TRBD1 or TRBD2 (5 bases each). CDR1 and CDR2 (germline): SNHLY, FYNNEI. V was clipped by 3 bases and J by 2 bases, with 16 bases between them. The CDR3 consists of 17 residues. CDR3 sequence: CASSDLGRKGNTGELFF. DNA for the CDR3: TGTGCCAGCAGTGACCTGGGACGTAAGGGCAACACCGGGGAGCTGTTTTTT. The variable domain in full, with the rest retrieved from reference TRBV2 and TRBJ2-2, is EPEVTQTPSHQVTQMGQEVILRCVPISNHLYFYWYRQILGQKVEFLVSFYNNEISEKSEIFDDQFSVERPDGSNFTLKIRSTKLEDSAMYFCASSDLGRKGNTGELFFGEGSRLTVL.

This clone was seen a few times. This chain joins TRBV6-5 and TRBJ1-2; 9 nucleotides align to TRBD1. This CDR3 spans 13 amino acids. Germline V gene sequence: CDR1 MNHEY, CDR2 SVGAGI. Trimming removed 8 bases from V and 5 bases from J; junction bases left unmatched: 6. The CDR3 region has the DNA TGTGCCAGCGGACAGGGGAACCAATATGGCTACACCTTC. Translation gives CASGQGNQYGYTF.

This clone has just a few counts. This chain uses TRBV7-2 with TRBJ2-5; 7 bases are a match to TRBD2. CDR1 is SGHTA and CDR2 is FQGNSA in the germline V gene. The CDR3 runs 13 residues. V trimming: 10 bases; J trimming: 4 bases; junction bases outside the gene matches: 9. For the CDR3, the DNA is TGTGCCACCCAACGGGGGAGGGCAGAGACCCAGTACTTC. It is translated as CATQRGRAETQYF.

V usage is TRBV5-6 and J usage is TRBJ1-4; a weak D match, TRBD1 (5 bases). The V and J ends lost 2 bases and 8 bases respectively, with 7 bases between them. This CDR3 is built from 12 residues. The germline CDR1 and CDR2 sequences are SGHDT and YYEEEE. Here the CDR3 reads CASSFGGEKLFF. The CDR3, as DNA: TGTGCCAGCAGCTTTGGGGGGGAAAAACTGTTTTTT.

The chain combines TRBV25-1 with TRBJ2-4; D gene uncertain. CDR3 length: 11 amino acids. Germline assignment: CDR1 MGHDK and CDR2 SYGVNS. Trimming removed 6 bases from V and 8 bases from J, with 8 bases in between. The CDR3 bases are TGTGCCAGCAGCAAAATGGACATTCAGTACTTC. Its translation: CASSKMDIQYF. Drawing the rest from reference TRBV25-1 and TRBJ2-4, the complete variable domain is EADIYQTPRYLVIGTGKKITLECSQTMGHDKMYWYQQDPGMELHLIHYSYGVNSTEKGDLSSESTVSRIRTEHFPLTLESARPSHTSQYLCASSKMDIQYFGAGTRLSVL.

This clone was counted a few times. The chain carries TRBV6-5 and TRBJ1-6; no firm D call. Germline CDR1 and CDR2: MNHEY and SVGAGI. This CDR3 has 13 residues. Between the trimmed V and J ends, which lost 8 bases and 8 bases, there was a span of 13 bases. In DNA, the CDR3 is TGTGCCAGCGAGGGCCCAGTAGATTCACCCCTCCACTTT. Translation: CASEGPVDSPLHF.

In this sample, this clone turned up many times. V and J are TRBV7-2 and TRBJ1-2, with D unclear. The CDR3 extends over 13 amino acids. Trimming took off 1 base at V and 6 bases at J, with 9 bases between the two ends. Germline lookup yields CDR1 SGHTA and CDR2 FQGNSA. The DNA for the CDR3 is TGTGCCAGCAGCTTAGGGTCCGGGAATGGCTACACCTTC. Translated: CASSLGSGNGYTF. The full variable domain, rest sourced from reference TRBV7-2 and TRBJ1-2, is GAGVSQSPSNKVTEKGKDVELRCDPISGHTALYWYRQSLGQGLEFLIYFQGNSAPDKSGLPSDRFSAERTGGSVSTLTIQRTQQEDSAVYLCASSLGSGNGYTFGSGTRLTVV.

The chain has TRBV20-1 and TRBJ1-1, with D hard to call. Trimming shortened V by 4 bases and J by 6 bases, and 9 bases separated the two germline ends. Germline CDR1 reads DFQATT; CDR2 reads SNEGSKA (reference sequence). This CDR3 is 11 amino acids long. The CDR3 DNA sequence: TGCAGTGCTATCTCCAGAGCTGAAGCTTTCTTT. Protein sequence: CSAISRAEAFF.

CDR3 in DNA: TGCGCCAGCAGCTCTGACTTGAACACCGGGGAGCTGTTTTTT. It is translated as CASSSDLNTGELFF. This chain joins TRBV5-1 and TRBJ2-2; D is ambiguous. Per germline, CDR1 SGHRS and CDR2 YFSETQ. The CDR3 sequence is 14 residues long. V shed 3 bases and J shed 1 base, with 7 bases lying between them.

This clone was seen more than once but under ten times. The gene calls are TRBV2 and TRBJ2-1; D not resolved. Germline CDR1 and CDR2: SNHLY and FYNNEI. This CDR3 spans 12 amino acids. V lost 6 bases and J lost 12, with 15 bases in between. The CDR3 DNA reads TGTGCCAGCAGCCCCTCGGAAAGCATGCAGTTCTTC. Its translation is CASSPSESMQFF.

This clone was seen more than once but under ten times. The V and J genes are TRBV5-5 and TRBJ2-7; D is uncertain. CDR3 size: 12 residues. Germline V gene data show CDR1 as SGHKS and CDR2 as YYEKEE (reference sequence). Trimming removed 3 bases from V and 6 bases from J, with 10 bases in between. The CDR3 protein is CASSSETAEQYF. CDR3 nucleotides: TGTGCCAGCAGCTCTGAAACGGCCGAGCAGTACTTC.

This clone was counted between two and nine times. The chain has TRBV6-1 and TRBJ2-1; 13 bases map to TRBD2. With V trimmed by 3 bases and J by 10 bases, 6 bases remained unmatched. The CDR3 has 15 amino acids. The germline V gene has CDR1 MNHNS and CDR2 SASEGT. This chain's CDR3 is CASSEGLAGSHEQFF. CDR3 DNA: TGTGCCAGCAGTGAGGGACTAGCGGGATCCCACGAGCAGTTCTTC.

This clone was observed a few times. The rearrangement joins TRBV6-4 to TRBJ1-1; D remains ambiguous. This CDR3 has 13 residues. CDR1 MRHNA and CDR2 SNTAGT come from the germline V gene. V lost 4 bases and J 1 base, leaving 7 bases between the germline ends. CDR3 amino acids: CASSAPGNTEAFF. In DNA form, the CDR3 reads TGTGCCAGCAGTGCCCCGGGGAACACTGAAGCTTTCTTT.

Turning to this clone: Other DNA sequences of this sample code for an identical CDR3. The chain recombines TRBV4-3 with TRBJ1-1, with D maybe TRBD1 (6 bases). V was trimmed by 2 bases and J by 5 bases, leaving 12 bases between them. CDR1 and CDR2 (germline): LGHNA, YSLEER. This CDR3 has 14 amino acids. The CDR3 DNA follows: TGCGCCAGCAGCCAACCGACAGGAAATACTGAAGCTTTCTTT. It translates to CASSQPTGNTEAFF.

There are a few counts of this clone. This chain connects TRBV7-9 to TRBJ2-3; D not resolved. With 5 bases removed from V and 12 bases from J, the gap between germline ends came to 15 bases. The CDR3 spans 12 residues. Germline CDR1 is SEHNR and CDR2 is FQNEAQ (reference sequence). The DNA for the CDR3 is TGTGCCAGCAGCGCTGTACCATCATTACAGTATTTT. Its translation is CASSAVPSLQYF.